These 10 T cell receptor beta chains were sequenced from one sample in a study of technical replicates of blood from a handful of donors. Measured with immunoSEQ multiplex PCR; TCRdb has only the in-frame clones, and not every one. The sample lists about 53,000 clones, about 82% occurring once. Sequenced sample: PBMCs. The receptors originated from a human donor in good health. Some clones in this sample may be carry-over from other donors' samples.

The V and J genes are TRBV4-2 and TRBJ2-3, with D perhaps matching TRBD2 (7 bases). V lost 8 bases and J 2 bases, leaving 14 bases between the germline ends. Germline lookup yields CDR1 LGHNA and CDR2 YNFKEQ. The CDR3 extends over 14 amino acids. The CDR3: CASRGGVDTDTQYF. The CDR3 DNA is TGTGCCAGCCGCGGGGGCGTAGACACAGATACGCAGTATTTT.

The V call is TRBV7-9, the J call TRBJ1-1; no definite D call. Deletions cut 4 bases from V and 4 bases from J, with 10 bases between. Per the germline V gene, CDR1 is SEHNR and CDR2 is FQNEAQ (reference sequence). The CDR3 extends over 13 amino acids. The CDR3 reads CASSSLLATEAFF. The CDR3 nucleotides read TGTGCCAGCAGCTCGCTGTTGGCCACTGAAGCTTTCTTT.

This clone was picked up one time. The rearrangement joins TRBV5-6 to TRBJ1-2; 9 nucleotides align to TRBD1. Germline V lookup: CDR1 SGHDT, CDR2 YYEEEE. J was trimmed by 4 bases and V by 7 bases; bases with no gene match: 5. The CDR3 is 13 amino acids. The CDR3 region is CASVQGATYGYTF. The CDR3 region has the DNA TGTGCCAGCGTACAGGGGGCAACCTATGGCTACACCTTC.

The rearrangement uses TRBV7-3 and TRBJ2-7, with D tentatively TRBD1 (8 bases). V lost 5 bases, J lost 2 bases, and 19 bases lay in between. CDR1 and CDR2 from the germline V gene are SGHTA and FQGTGA. This CDR3 is built from 16 residues. CDR3 in amino acids: CASSPMGGTGTYEQYF. The CDR3 region has the DNA TGTGCCAGCAGCCCCATGGGGGGGACAGGTACCTACGAGCAGTACTTC.

The chain couples TRBV2 to TRBJ2-7; weak D call: TRBD2 (6 bases). The CDR3 has 16 residues. The ends were cut back, 5 bases at V and 2 bases at J, with 19 bases in the middle. In germline, CDR1 is SNHLY, CDR2 FYNNEI. The DNA of the CDR3 is TGTGCCAGCAGTCAACCGGGACTTAAGGTCCCCTACGAGCAGTACTTC. Translating gives CASSQPGLKVPYEQYF.

The rearrangement joins TRBV6-6 to TRBJ2-1; 10 bases are shared with TRBD2. The V and J ends lost 7 bases and 7 bases, in that order; junction bases with no gene match: 10. The CDR3 consists of 15 residues. Germline assignment: CDR1 MNHNY and CDR2 SVGAGI (reference sequence). CDR3 protein: CASTGGTSGTNEQFF. CDR3 in DNA: TGTGCCAGCACCGGGGGTACTAGCGGGACTAATGAGCAGTTCTTC.

V usage is TRBV7-2 and J usage is TRBJ2-7, with D possibly TRBD2 on 6 matching bases. V dropped 1 base and J dropped 0 bases, with 7 bases sitting between them. Germline V CDR1 and CDR2: SGHTA, FQGNSA. This CDR3 region has 14 residues. The CDR3 nucleotides read TGTGCCAGCAGCTTAGACGGGGGCTCCTACGAGCAGTACTTC. This gives the protein CASSLDGGSYEQYF. Combining the CDR3 with reference TRBV7-2 and TRBJ2-7 gives the whole variable domain GAGVSQSPSNKVTEKGKDVELRCDPISGHTALYWYRQSLGQGLEFLIYFQGNSAPDKSGLPSDRFSAERTGGSVSTLTIQRTQQEDSAVYLCASSLDGGSYEQYFGPGTRLTVT.

The J gene is TRBJ1-2, the V gene TRBV28; no clear D gene. V was shortened by 3 bases and J by 7 bases, with 15 bases between the two germline ends. The CDR3 extends over 14 amino acids. Germline V gene lookup returns CDR1 MDHEN and CDR2 SYDVKM. CDR3 sequence: CASSLRGVVGGYTF. The CDR3 region has the DNA TGTGCCAGCAGTTTGCGGGGTGTCGTAGGTGGCTACACCTTC.

This chain connects TRBV7-2 to TRBJ2-2; TRBD2 agrees at 8 bases. Germline CDR1 SGHTA, CDR2 FQGNSA. The CDR3 has 16 amino acids. The V gene end was trimmed by 3 bases and the J gene end by 7 bases; junction bases not matched to a gene: 10. CDR3 in amino acids: CASSLSGGRLSGELFF. CDR3 nucleotides: TGTGCCAGCAGCTTGTCTGGCGGGAGGCTCAGCGGGGAGCTGTTTTTT.

The CDR3 protein is CASSLGQGHEQYF. Written as DNA, the CDR3 is TGCGCCAGCAGCTTGGGACAGGGGCACGAGCAGTACTTC. The chain employs TRBV5-1 and TRBJ2-7; 8 bases line up with TRBD1. Per the germline V gene, CDR1 is SGHRS and CDR2 is YFSETQ. The V gene end was trimmed by 0 bases and the J gene end by 5 bases; junction bases not matched to a gene: 1. The CDR3 extends over 13 amino acids.